These T cell receptor beta chains were read from a single sample in a study of blood T cells in healthy people across ages. Each CDR3 protein is one row after TCRdb ran MiXCR on the 5' RACE reads. The sample yields 550,000 to 600,000 distinct CDR3 sequences, approximately 30% seen once. The specimen was blood. The receptors here all came from a woman between 65 and 79 years old in good health. CDR3s include the opening cysteine and the closing phenylalanine or tryptophan. The D gene is left open where the match is weak. Part of the rows lack a size; the others show once, few, many or a class for expanded clones.

TRBJ2-1	.	TRBV3-1	.	CASSRGASEQFF	TGTGCCAGCAGCCGGGGAGCGTCTGAGCAGTTCTTC
TRBJ2-5	.	TRBV20-1	.	CSARDRGAGSRETQYF	TGCAGTGCTAGAGATCGGGGGGCGGGCAGCAGAGAGACCCAGTACTTC
TRBJ2-7	TRBD1	TRBV30	.	CALAGQAGYEQYF	TGTGCCTTGGCAGGACAGGCCGGCTACGAGCAGTACTTC
TRBJ2-7	.	TRBV24-1	many	CATSAGRSYEQYF	TGTGCCACCAGTGCCGGGAGAAGCTACGAGCAGTACTTC
TRBJ1-2	.	TRBV4-3	.	CASSLQAGENYGYTF	TGCGCCAGCAGCCTGCAGGCGGGGGAAAACTATGGCTACACCTTC
TRBJ2-7	TRBD1	TRBV6-2/TRBV6-3	.	CASRGGTGRSYEQYF	TGTGCCAGCAGAGGTGGGACAGGGCGGTCCTACGAGCAGTACTTC
TRBJ2-3	.	TRBV7-8	many	CASSRAVGSTDTQYF	TGTGCCAGCAGCCGCGCAGTAGGGAGCACAGATACGCAGTATTTT
TRBJ2-3	.	TRBV20-1	.	CSARDLPGPQGDTQYF	TGCAGTGCTAGAGATCTCCCCGGTCCACAAGGAGATACGCAGTATTTT
TRBJ2-2	.	TRBV24-1	.	CATSALDGNTGELFF	TGTGCCACCAGTGCCCTGGACGGGAACACCGGGGAGCTGTTTTTT
TRBJ1-3	.	TRBV20-1	.	CSARPDSGNTIYF	TGCAGTGCCCGGCCAGATTCTGGAAACACCATATATTTT
TRBJ2-7	.	TRBV27	few	CASIPGGAVSSYEQYF	TGTGCCAGCATACCTGGGGGGGCAGTAAGCTCCTACGAGCAGTACTTC
TRBJ2-3	TRBD2	TRBV10-3	.	CATSTSGGARDTQYF	TGTGCCACCTCAACTAGCGGGGGGGCCAGAGATACGCAGTATTTT
TRBJ1-5	.	TRBV6-6	.	CASTTQGSGGNQPQHF	TGTGCCAGCACTACCCAGGGGTCTGGGGGCAATCAGCCCCAGCATTTT
TRBJ1-1	.	TRBV3-1	.	CASSQGWGADTEAFF	TGTGCCAGCAGCCAGGGGTGGGGAGCGGACACTGAAGCTTTCTTT
TRBJ2-1	TRBD1	TRBV12-3/TRBV12-4	.	CASRRVGTGSEQFF	TGTGCCAGCAGGCGCGTCGGGACAGGGAGTGAGCAGTTCTTC
TRBJ1-2	.	TRBV11-2	.	CASSFARVPGDYGYTF	TGTGCCAGCAGCTTCGCTAGGGTGCCGGGTGACTATGGCTACACCTTC
TRBJ2-7	TRBD2	TRBV4-3	many	CASSQGSGQTYEQYF	TGCGCCAGCAGCCAAGGTAGCGGGCAAACCTACGAGCAGTACTTC
TRBJ1-4	.	TRBV29-1	.	CSVEGQRNEKLFF	TGCAGCGTTGAGGGGCAGCGGAATGAAAAACTGTTTTTT
TRBJ2-7	.	TRBV24-1	.	CATSGGGSYEQYF	TGTGCCACCAGTGGTGGAGGTTCCTACGAGCAGTACTTC
TRBJ2-3	.	TRBV7-2	many	CASSLAGGRDTQYF	TGTGCCAGCAGCTTAGCGGGGGGGCGAGATACGCAGTATTTT
TRBJ2-5	.	TRBV27	.	CASSTRTKPETQYF	TGTGCCAGCAGTACCCGGACTAAACCAGAGACCCAGTACTTC
TRBJ1-1	.	TRBV10-3	few	CAISPWGTEAFF	TGTGCCATCAGCCCTTGGGGCACTGAAGCTTTCTTT
TRBJ2-1	.	TRBV5-1	few	CASSLGQFRSVNEQFF	TGCGCCAGCAGCCTAGGACAGTTTCGCAGTGTGAATGAGCAGTTCTTC
TRBJ1-5	.	TRBV6-1	.	CASSELTVGNQPQHF	TGTGCCAGCAGTGAACTGACAGTGGGTAATCAGCCCCAGCATTTT
TRBJ1-1	.	TRBV5-1	.	CASRDTNTEAFF	TGCGCCAGCAGAGACACGAACACTGAAGCTTTCTTT
TRBJ2-5	.	TRBV5-1	.	CTSNAGTQETQYF	TGCACCAGCAATGCCGGGACTCAAGAGACCCAGTACTTC
TRBJ1-1	.	TRBV19	.	CASSKGTLNTEAFF	TGTGCCAGTAGTAAGGGGACACTGAACACTGAAGCTTTCTTT
TRBJ1-2	TRBD1	TRBV4-2	.	CASSLVGQVDGYTF	TGTGCCAGCAGCCTAGTTGGACAGGTGGATGGCTACACCTTC
TRBJ1-2	TRBD1	TRBV20-1	few	CSASRDRGRNYGYTF	TGCAGTGCTAGCCGGGACAGGGGGCGGAACTATGGCTACACCTTC
TRBJ2-7	TRBD2	TRBV5-5	.	CASSFRLAQSSYEQYF	TGTGCCAGCAGTTTCCGACTAGCGCAGAGCTCCTACGAGCAGTACTTC
TRBJ2-1	.	TRBV20-1	.	CSARELVASSYNEQFF	TGCAGTGCTAGAGAGCTAGTGGCTAGCTCCTACAATGAGCAGTTCTTC
TRBJ2-5	.	TRBV7-9	.	CASSSGVRGTQYF	TGTGCCAGCAGCTCAGGGGTACGAGGGACCCAGTACTTC
TRBJ1-2	.	TRBV4-3	.	CASSQGTRTSYGYTF	TGCGCCAGCAGCCAAGGTACGAGGACAAGCTATGGCTACACCTTC
TRBJ2-3	.	TRBV7-9	.	CASSYVPTDTQYF	TGTGCCAGCAGCTACGTACCCACAGATACGCAGTATTTT
TRBJ1-1	TRBD1	TRBV29-1	few	CSVEDRVSDTEAFF	TGCAGCGTTGAGGACAGGGTATCGGACACTGAAGCTTTCTTT
TRBJ2-1	.	TRBV5-5	few	CASSVDPRATEQFF	TGTGCCAGCAGCGTGGACCCCCGAGCAACGGAGCAGTTCTTC
TRBJ2-3	TRBD2	TRBV20-1	few	CSALSGGATDSQYF	TGCAGTGCTCTGAGCGGGGGGGCAACAGATTCGCAGTATTTT
TRBJ2-1	TRBD2	TRBV20-1	.	CSARRPSGPSSYNEQFF	TGCAGTGCCCGGAGGCCTAGCGGGCCCAGCTCCTACAATGAGCAGTTCTTC
TRBJ1-3	.	TRBV2	many	CASSEGTPGNTIYF	TGTGCCAGCAGTGAAGGGACACCAGGAAACACCATATATTTT
TRBJ2-7	.	TRBV5-1	.	CASSQSRGSYEQYF	TGCGCCAGCAGCCAGAGTCGGGGTTCCTACGAGCAGTACTTC
TRBJ1-2	TRBD1	TRBV12-3/TRBV12-4	few	CASSFSGTGPYGYTF	TGTGCCAGCAGTTTCTCCGGGACAGGACCCTATGGCTACACCTTC
TRBJ2-1	.	TRBV29-1	few	CSVALASYNEQFF	TGCAGCGTTGCCCTGGCGTCGTACAATGAGCAGTTCTTC
TRBJ2-3	TRBD2	TRBV7-2	.	CASSTQRGGSTDTQYF	TGTGCCAGCAGCACCCAGCGGGGGGGTAGTACAGATACGCAGTATTTT
TRBJ1-4	TRBD1	TRBV5-1	few	CASSVGRDRRNEKLFF	TGCGCCAGCAGCGTTGGACGGGACAGAAGAAATGAAAAACTGTTTTTT
TRBJ2-5	.	TRBV7-2	few	CASSLALLGGQETQYF	TGTGCCAGCAGCTTAGCGCTATTGGGCGGCCAAGAGACCCAGTACTTC
TRBJ1-1	.	TRBV20-1	few	CSARARGDRNTEAFF	TGCAGTGCTAGAGCGCGGGGGGACCGGAACACTGAAGCTTTCTTT
TRBJ2-7	.	TRBV4-1	few	CASSQAPERAYEQYF	TGCGCCAGCAGCCAAGCCCCAGAAAGGGCCTACGAGCAGTACTTC
TRBJ1-4	TRBD1	TRBV20-1	.	CSASTGEEEKLFF	TGCAGTGCTTCAACAGGGGAGGAAGAAAAACTGTTTTTT
TRBJ2-7	.	TRBV9	few	CASSPQPGAYERYF	TGTGCCAGCAGCCCCCAACCCGGGGCCTACGAGCGGTACTTC
TRBJ1-5	.	TRBV30	.	CARTQGGGQPQHF	TGTGCCCGGACTCAGGGAGGGGGGCAGCCCCAGCATTTT
TRBJ2-7	TRBD1	TRBV10-3	few	CAISGQGNYEQYF	TGTGCCATCAGTGGACAGGGGAACTACGAGCAGTACTTC
TRBJ2-3	.	TRBV4-2	.	CASSQRDHPDGDTQYF	TGTGCCAGCAGCCAGAGGGACCACCCAGACGGGGATACGCAGTATTTT
TRBJ2-7	TRBD1	TRBV6-2/TRBV6-3	few	CASSYSTGRLSYEQYF	TGTGCCAGCAGTTACTCGACAGGGAGACTCTCCTACGAGCAGTACTTC
TRBJ1-1	.	TRBV7-3	few	CASSLTLGRGNEAFF	TGTGCCAGCAGCTTAACCCTCGGCAGGGGAAATGAAGCTTTCTTT
TRBJ2-5	.	TRBV11-3	.	CASSSTMGTQYF	TGTGCCAGCAGCTCTACAATGGGGACCCAGTACTTC
TRBJ2-4	.	TRBV20-1	.	CSASYRGRENIQYF	TGCAGTGCTAGCTACAGGGGGAGGGAGAACATTCAGTACTTC
TRBJ1-4	TRBD1	TRBV4-3	many	CASSQEGQRPEKLFF	TGCGCCAGCAGCCAAGAGGGACAGAGACCTGAAAAACTGTTTTTT
TRBJ2-1	.	TRBV11-2	.	CASSLTGYNAQFF	TGTGCCAGCAGCTTAACAGGGTACAATGCGCAGTTCTTC
TRBJ1-1	.	TRBV11-1	.	CASSLGQSIMNTEAFF	TGTGCCAGCAGCTTAGGACAGTCCATCATGAACACTGAAGCTTTCTTT
TRBJ1-4	TRBD1	TRBV7-2	few	CASSLRPGGYGEKLFF	TGTGCCAGCAGCCTACGCCCAGGGGGCTATGGTGAAAAACTGTTTTTT